A single sample gave rise to the 18 T cell receptor beta chains below, sequenced in a study of molecular identifiers for immune sequencing clone quantification. In TCRdb, the PCR reads were re-called with MiXCR into one record per CDR3 protein. This sample has over 550,000 distinct CDR3 sequences, with 25% found just once. The material sequenced was naive CD8+ T cells from blood, with Jurkat cell RNA spiked in. Subset here: FACS-sorted CD8+CD4-CCR7+CD45RA+ naive T cells. Every receptor here comes from a human donor in good health. Some libraries in this study had Jurkat cell RNA spiked in.

J is TRBJ1-1 and V is TRBV6-2 or TRBV6-3; D is perhaps TRBD1 (5 bases). Trimming stripped 0 bases from V and 3 bases from J, with 17 bases between. The CDR3 totals 17 residues. Germline loops: CDR1 MNHEY, CDR2 SVGEGT. The CDR3 here is CASSYSKRGRWDTEAFF. CDR3 DNA sequence: TGTGCCAGCAGTTACTCGAAAAGGGGTAGGTGGGACACTGAAGCTTTCTTT.

The chain recombines TRBV5-6 with TRBJ2-2, with TRBD2 matching 12 bases. This CDR3 spans 17 amino acids. Trimming took 5 bases from V and 0 from J; bases not matched to a gene: 5. Germline V lookup: CDR1 SGHDT, CDR2 YYEEEE. CDR3 bases: TGTGCCAGCAGTTCTGGACTAGCGGGGCCGAACACCGGGGAGCTGTTTTTT. Translating gives CASSSGLAGPNTGELFF. Variable domain in full (rest from reference TRBV5-6 and TRBJ2-2): DAGVTQSPTHLIKTRGQQVTLRCSPKSGHDTVSWYQQALGQGPQFIFQYYEEEERQRGNFPDRFSGHQFPNYSSELNVNALLLGDSALYLCASSSGLAGPNTGELFFGEGSRLTVL.

In this sample, this clonotype turned up many times. The chain joins TRBV28 to TRBJ2-3, with 8 nucleotides matching TRBD2. Per the germline V gene, CDR1 is MDHEN and CDR2 is SYDVKM. The length of the CDR3 is 15 residues. V was pared by 7 bases and J by 2 bases, with 8 bases of the junction left unmatched. CDR3 region: CASNKERETTDTQYF. CDR3 nucleotide sequence: TGTGCCAGCAATAAGGAGCGGGAGACCACAGATACGCAGTATTTT.

The sample holds a few counts of this clonotype. This chain connects TRBV19 to TRBJ2-5; D gene uncertain. The CDR3 loop spans 14 amino acids. Trimming took 2 bases from V and 4 from J, leaving 11 bases between them. Germline V gene data show CDR1 as LNHDA and CDR2 as SQIVND (reference sequence). As DNA, the CDR3 is TGTGCCAGTAGTATAATTCCGGGCCCAGAGACCCAGTACTTC. Translation: CASSIIPGPETQYF.

This clonotype was observed many times. The J gene is TRBJ2-5, the V gene TRBV4-2; 9 bases are a match to TRBD2. CDR3 size: 15 residues. Germline V gene lookup returns CDR1 LGHNA and CDR2 YNFKEQ. V shed 0 bases, J shed 4 bases, and the junction held 3 bases outside the gene matches. The CDR3 protein is CASSQEGSGGETQYF. DNA for the CDR3: TGTGCCAGCAGCCAAGAGGGTAGCGGGGGAGAGACCCAGTACTTC.

At least ten counts were recorded for this clonotype. The chain couples TRBV14 to TRBJ2-1; D call uncertain. V was clipped by 1 base and J by 10 bases, with 11 bases between them. In germline, CDR1 is SGHDN, CDR2 FVKESK. This CDR3 has 13 amino acids. CDR3 residues: CASSQAGVREQFF. The CDR3 DNA reads as TGTGCCAGCAGCCAAGCTGGAGTCCGGGAGCAGTTCTTC.

This clonotype was counted a few times. The chain combines TRBV14 with TRBJ1-6; 7 nucleotides line up with TRBD1. In germline, CDR1 is SGHDN, CDR2 FVKESK. V was pared by 0 bases and J by 7 bases, with 0 bases of the junction left unmatched. This CDR3 is 14 amino acids long. CDR3 nucleotide sequence: TGTGCCAGCAGCCAAGAACAGGGGAATTCACCCCTCCACTTT. This sequence encodes CASSQEQGNSPLHF.

This clonotype was detected a few times. The chain uses TRBV11-2 and TRBJ2-3; D remains unclear. The CDR3 spans 12 residues. Trimming left V 8 bases short and J 3 bases short, with 9 bases between. In germline, CDR1 is SGHAT, CDR2 FQNNGV. The CDR3 bases are TGTGCCAGCCGGGCCTTGACAGATACGCAGTATTTT. Protein sequence: CASRALTDTQYF.

The table lists this clonotype with many counts. V gene TRBV7-2 combines with J gene TRBJ1-1; D remains ambiguous. This CDR3 is built from 14 residues. With 1 base removed from V and 1 base from J, the gap between germline ends came to 7 bases. Germline lookup yields CDR1 SGHTA and CDR2 FQGNSA. The CDR3 protein is CASSLVRSNTEAFF. The CDR3, as DNA: TGTGCCAGCAGCTTAGTCAGATCGAACACTGAAGCTTTCTTT.

For this clonotype: This sequence may be a read error, since a much larger clone differs from it by one base. The V and J genes are TRBV13 and TRBJ2-3; D not certain. Germline-derived CDR1 and CDR2 are PRHDT and FYEKMQ (reference sequence). V was pared by 8 bases and J by 6 bases, with 12 bases between. The CDR3 sequence is 12 residues long. The CDR3 sequence is CASGSDADTQYF. CDR3 bases: TGTGCCAGCGGTTCGGACGCCGATACGCAGTATTTT.

Of note for this clonotype: It may be a read error: a sequence one base away is much more abundant. The chain combines TRBV6-2 or TRBV6-3 with TRBJ2-7; 9 nucleotides match TRBD2. The CDR3 totals 15 residues. Germline CDR1 and CDR2: MNHEY and SVGEGT. V was pared by 7 bases and J by 5 bases, with 12 bases of the junction left unmatched. CDR3 loop: CASTPQRGAFDEQYF. CDR3 nucleotides: TGTGCCAGCACCCCACAGCGGGGGGCCTTTGACGAGCAGTACTTC.

This clonotype was found a few times. DNA for the CDR3: TGTGCCAGTAGTATAAGTGCAGGACTCTCCTACAATGAGCAGTTCTTC. Protein product: CASSISAGLSYNEQFF. The genes are TRBV19 and TRBJ2-1; possible D gene TRBD2, 5 bases. The CDR3 sequence is 16 residues long. Per germline, CDR1 LNHDA and CDR2 SQIVND (reference sequence). V was trimmed by 2 bases and J by 0 bases, leaving 11 bases between them.

This clonotype has only a few counts. The V and J genes are TRBV11-3 and TRBJ2-1, with TRBD2 matching over 11 bases. The CDR3 contains 14 residues. Germline V gene sequence: CDR1 SGHNT, CDR2 YENEEA. V was pared by 5 bases and J by 8 bases, with 5 bases of the junction left unmatched. The CDR3 loop is CASSISGGAHEQFF. The CDR3 coding sequence is TGTGCCAGCAGCATTAGCGGGGGGGCCCATGAGCAGTTCTTC.

This clonotype has at least ten counts. J is TRBJ2-2 and V is TRBV7-9, with TRBD2 identical over 7 bases. The CDR3 spans 16 residues. The trim removed 5 bases at V and 6 bases at J, leaving 12 bases unmatched. Germline V gene sequence: CDR1 SEHNR, CDR2 FQNEAQ (reference sequence). The CDR3, as DNA: TGTGCCAGCAGCCTGTTGGCGGGAGTAATCGCCGGGGAGCTGTTTTTT. Its translation is CASSLLAGVIAGELFF.

This clonotype was detected many times. This chain joins TRBV30 and TRBJ2-1; D unclear. In germline, CDR1 is GTSNPN, CDR2 SVGIG (reference sequence). This CDR3 spans 12 amino acids. V was trimmed by 0 bases and J by 10 bases, leaving 10 bases between them. DNA for the CDR3: TGTGCCTGGAGTGTATTAGGCAGAGAGCAGTTCTTC. It codes for CAWSVLGREQFF.

Remarks on this clonotype: Germline and junction disagree at one end, which may indicate a read error. This chain links TRBV20-1 with TRBJ1-2; no clear D gene. Germline assignment: CDR1 DFQATT and CDR2 SNEGSKA (reference sequence). This CDR3 contains 15 residues. This CDR3 reads CGAEEYIFSDYGYTF. Written as DNA, the CDR3 is TGCGGTGCTGAGGAGTACATATTCTCGGATTATGGCTACACCTTC.

This clonotype occurred a few times. The chain carries TRBV27 and TRBJ2-5; D is uncertain. Germline values: CDR1 MNHEY, CDR2 SMNVEV (reference sequence). The V and J ends lost 0 bases and 4 bases respectively, with 12 bases between them. The CDR3 covers 15 residues. The CDR3 protein is CASSLSPWLGETQYF. In DNA form, the CDR3 reads TGTGCCAGCAGTTTATCCCCCTGGTTAGGAGAGACCCAGTACTTC.

There are many counts of this clonotype. The V gene is TRBV6-6, the J gene TRBJ2-3, with D uncertain. The CDR3 has 13 residues. V was trimmed by 5 bases and J by 3 bases, leaving 9 bases between them. The germline V gene has CDR1 MNHNY and CDR2 SVGAGI (reference sequence). The CDR3 nucleotides are TGTGCCAGCAGTCCAGTTCGAACAGATACGCAGTATTTT. Translated, it gives CASSPVRTDTQYF.